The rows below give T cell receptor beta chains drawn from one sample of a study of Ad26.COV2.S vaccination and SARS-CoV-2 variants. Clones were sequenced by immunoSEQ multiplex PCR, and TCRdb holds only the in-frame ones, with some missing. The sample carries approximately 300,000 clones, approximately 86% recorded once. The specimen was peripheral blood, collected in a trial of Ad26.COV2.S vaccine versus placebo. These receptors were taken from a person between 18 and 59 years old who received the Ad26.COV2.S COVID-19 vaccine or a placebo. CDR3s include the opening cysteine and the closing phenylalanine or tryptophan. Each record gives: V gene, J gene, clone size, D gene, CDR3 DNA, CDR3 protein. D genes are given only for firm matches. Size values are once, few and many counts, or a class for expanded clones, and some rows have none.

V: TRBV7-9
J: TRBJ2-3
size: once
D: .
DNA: TGTGCCAGCAGCTTATGGGGGGACGGCACAGATACGCAGTATTTT
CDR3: CASSLWGDGTDTQYF

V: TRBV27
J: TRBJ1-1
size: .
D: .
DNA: TGTGCCAGCAGTTTGACAGCGAACACTGAAGCTTTCTTT
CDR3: CASSLTANTEAFF

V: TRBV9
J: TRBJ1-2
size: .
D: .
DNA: TGTGCCAGCAGCGAAACCGGGACACCTCCCTACTATGGCTACACCTTC
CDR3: CASSETGTPPYYGYTF

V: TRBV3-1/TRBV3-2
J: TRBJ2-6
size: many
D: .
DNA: TGTGCCAGCACCGCAAGAGGGGGTTCTGGGGCCAACGTCCTGACTTTC
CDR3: CASTARGGSGANVLTF

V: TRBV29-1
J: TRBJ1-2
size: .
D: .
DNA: TGCAGCGTTGAAGATCAGAGGGGGGACTACACCTTC
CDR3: CSVEDQRGDYTF

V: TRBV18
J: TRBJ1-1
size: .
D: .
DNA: TGTGCCAGCTCACCAGGAACGGCCGGCACTGAAGCTTTCTTT
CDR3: CASSPGTAGTEAFF

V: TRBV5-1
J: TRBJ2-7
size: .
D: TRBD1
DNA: TGCGCCAGCAGCCCAGGTTCTCCTCGGACAGGCTCGTACTTC
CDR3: CASSPGSPRTGSYF

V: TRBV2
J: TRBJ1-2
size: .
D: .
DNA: TGTGCCAGCAGTCTTGACACGGGGGGCTACACCTTC
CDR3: CASSLDTGGYTF

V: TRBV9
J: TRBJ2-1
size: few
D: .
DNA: TGTGCCAGCAGCGTGTTTGGGGGCCTTAGCTCCTACAATGAGCAGTTCTTC
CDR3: CASSVFGGLSSYNEQFF

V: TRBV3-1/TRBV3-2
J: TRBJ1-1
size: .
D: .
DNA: TGTGCCAGCAGCCGCCTTGGGGAGGAAGCTTTCTTT
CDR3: CASSRLGEEAFF

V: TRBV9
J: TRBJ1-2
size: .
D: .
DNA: TGTGCCAGCAGCGTAGGTGTAGGGGGGACACAGGGCGGCTACACCTTC
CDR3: CASSVGVGGTQGGYTF

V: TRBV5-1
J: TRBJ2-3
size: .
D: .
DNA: TGCGCCAGCAGCTCCTCAGGGGTTCCAGATACGCAGTATTTT
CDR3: CASSSSGVPDTQYF

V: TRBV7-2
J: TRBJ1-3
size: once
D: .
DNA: TGTGCCAGCAGCCGTACGGACACGTCGAGCTCTGGAAACACCATATATTTT
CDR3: CASSRTDTSSSGNTIYF

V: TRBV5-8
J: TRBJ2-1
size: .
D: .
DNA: TGTGCCAGCAGCATCGGGACACTCTCCTACAATGAGCAGTTCTTC
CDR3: CASSIGTLSYNEQFF

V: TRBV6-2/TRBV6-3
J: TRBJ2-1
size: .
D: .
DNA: TGTGCCAGCACCCCGCAGGATTACAATGAGCAGTTCTTC
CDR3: CASTPQDYNEQFF

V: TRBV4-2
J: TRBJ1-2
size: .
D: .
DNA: TGTGCCAGCAGCCAAGAGCAGGTGAACTATGGCTACACCTTC
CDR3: CASSQEQVNYGYTF

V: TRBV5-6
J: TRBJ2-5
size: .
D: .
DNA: TGTGCCAGCAGCAGAGTTAAACTAGCAGGGGAGACCCAGTACTTC
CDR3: CASSRVKLAGETQYF

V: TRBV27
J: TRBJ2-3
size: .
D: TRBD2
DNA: TGTGCCACAAAAGGACTAGCGGGAAGCGCTAGCACAGATACGCAGTATTTT
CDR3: CATKGLAGSASTDTQYF

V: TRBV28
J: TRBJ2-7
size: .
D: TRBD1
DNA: TGTGCCAGCAGTTTACCCGGGACAGGGGCCGTCTACGAGCAGTACTTC
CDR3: CASSLPGTGAVYEQYF

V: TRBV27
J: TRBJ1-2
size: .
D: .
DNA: TGTGCCAGCCTTCAGTTGGGATCAGTTAACTATGGCTACACCTTC
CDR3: CASLQLGSVNYGYTF

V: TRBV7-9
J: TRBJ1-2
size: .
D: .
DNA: TGTGCCAGCAGCTTAAACAGGGTGGAAGGCTACACCTTC
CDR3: CASSLNRVEGYTF

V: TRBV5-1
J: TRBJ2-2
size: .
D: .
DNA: TGCGCCAGCGGGGGACACACGAACACCGGGGAGCTGTTTTTT
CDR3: CASGGHTNTGELFF

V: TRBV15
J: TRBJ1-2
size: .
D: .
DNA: TGTGCCACCAGTCGACATGCGATGACCGATGGCTACACCTTC
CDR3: CATSRHAMTDGYTF

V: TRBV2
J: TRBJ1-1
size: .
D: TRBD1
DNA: TGTGCCAGCGGGGGACAGTGGAACACTGAAGCTTTCTTT
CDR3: CASGGQWNTEAFF

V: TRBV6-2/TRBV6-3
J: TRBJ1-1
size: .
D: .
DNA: TGTGCCAGCAGCCAGGAGGGATGGGTGAACACTGAAGCTTTCTTT
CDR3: CASSQEGWVNTEAFF

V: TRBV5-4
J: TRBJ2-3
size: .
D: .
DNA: TGTGCCAGCAGCTTGGGAGCTAGCCGGAACACAGATACGCAGTATTTT
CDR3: CASSLGASRNTDTQYF

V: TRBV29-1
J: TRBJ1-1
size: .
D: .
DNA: TGCAGCGTTGATGGGCCGGACACTGAAGCTTTCTTT
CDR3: CSVDGPDTEAFF